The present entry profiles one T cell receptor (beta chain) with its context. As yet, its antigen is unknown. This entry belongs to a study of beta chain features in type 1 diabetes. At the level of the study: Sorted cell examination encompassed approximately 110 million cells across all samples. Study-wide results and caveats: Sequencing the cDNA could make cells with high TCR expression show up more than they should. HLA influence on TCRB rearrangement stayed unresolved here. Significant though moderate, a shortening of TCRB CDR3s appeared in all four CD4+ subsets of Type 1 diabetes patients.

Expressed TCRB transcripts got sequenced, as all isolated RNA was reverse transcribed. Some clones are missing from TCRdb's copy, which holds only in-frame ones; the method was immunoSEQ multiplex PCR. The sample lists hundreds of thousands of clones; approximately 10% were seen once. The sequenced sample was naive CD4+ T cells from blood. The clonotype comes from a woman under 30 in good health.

The CDR3 region is CASSYSPAGSYNEQFF. In nucleotides, the CDR3 is TGTGCCAGCAGTTACTCCCCGGCGGGCAGTTACAATGAGCAGTTCTTC. The chain uses TRBV6-5 and TRBJ2-1; tentative D call: TRBD2 (5 bases). Germline V gene sequence: CDR1 MNHEY, CDR2 SVGAGI. CDR3 length: 16 amino acids. V was shortened by 0 bases and J by 4 bases, with 13 bases between the two germline ends.